This is a list of T cell receptor beta chains from one sample in a study of blood T cell repertoires in COVID-19. Measured with immunoSEQ multiplex PCR; TCRdb has only the in-frame clones, and not every one. The sample consists of fewer than 250,000 clones, about nine tenths of them appearing once. Sequenced input: PBMCs or T cells enriched from blood (not recorded which). Receptors were obtained from a man in his fifties or sixties who had been exposed to COVID-19. CDR3s include the opening cysteine and the closing phenylalanine or tryptophan. Each record gives: V gene, J gene, clone size, CDR3 length, D gene, CDR3 DNA, CDR3 protein. A D gene is named only where the DNA matches it firmly. Only some rows state a clone size, as once, few, many or a class for expanded clones.

v_gene: TRBV12-3/TRBV12-4; j_gene: TRBJ1-4; abundance: NA; len: 13; d_gene: NA; CDR3nt: TGTGCCAGCTCGGTTGCAACTAATGAAAAACTGTTTTTT; CDR3aa: CASSVATNEKLFF
v_gene: TRBV23-1; j_gene: TRBJ1-6; abundance: NA; len: 13; d_gene: TRBD1; CDR3nt: TGCGCCAGCAGTCACCACAGGGGTTCACCCCTCCACTTT; CDR3aa: CASSHHRGSPLHF
v_gene: TRBV7-2; j_gene: TRBJ1-4; abundance: once; len: 14; d_gene: NA; CDR3nt: TGTGCCAGCAGTCTAGGGGGAGTGAATGAAAAACTGTTTTTT; CDR3aa: CASSLGGVNEKLFF
v_gene: TRBV7-2; j_gene: TRBJ1-2; abundance: NA; len: 14; d_gene: NA; CDR3nt: TGTGCCAGCAGCTACCCAGGAGAGGGCTATGGCTACACCTTC; CDR3aa: CASSYPGEGYGYTF
v_gene: TRBV9; j_gene: TRBJ1-1; abundance: NA; len: 14; d_gene: TRBD1; CDR3nt: TGTGCCAGCAGCGGTACGACAGGGAGCACTGAAGCTTTCTTT; CDR3aa: CASSGTTGSTEAFF
v_gene: TRBV7-9; j_gene: TRBJ2-2; abundance: NA; len: 16; d_gene: TRBD2; CDR3nt: TGTGCCAGCAGCTCTTTAGCGGGAGACGGCACCGGGGAGCTGTTTTTT; CDR3aa: CASSSLAGDGTGELFF
v_gene: TRBV6-2/TRBV6-3; j_gene: TRBJ1-5; abundance: NA; len: 16; d_gene: TRBD1; CDR3nt: TGTGCCAGCAGTTCCCGGGACAGGGGGATAGGACAGCCCCAGCATTTT; CDR3aa: CASSSRDRGIGQPQHF
v_gene: TRBV2; j_gene: TRBJ1-2; abundance: NA; len: 15; d_gene: NA; CDR3nt: TGTGCCAGCAGCCAGGGGCAGCGATATAACTATGGCTACACCTTC; CDR3aa: CASSQGQRYNYGYTF
v_gene: TRBV28; j_gene: TRBJ1-1; abundance: NA; len: 14; d_gene: NA; CDR3nt: TGTGCCAGCAGTTTTGTACAGCCGAACACTGAAGCTTTCTTT; CDR3aa: CASSFVQPNTEAFF
v_gene: TRBV18; j_gene: TRBJ1-1; abundance: many; len: 14; d_gene: NA; CDR3nt: TGTGCCAGCTCTCCAACTATAGGAGGTACTGAAGCTTTCTTT; CDR3aa: CASSPTIGGTEAFF
v_gene: TRBV30; j_gene: TRBJ1-5; abundance: NA; len: 14; d_gene: TRBD1; CDR3nt: TGTGCCTGGAGTGTTGGACAGGGGAATCAGCCCCAGCATTTT; CDR3aa: CAWSVGQGNQPQHF
v_gene: TRBV13; j_gene: TRBJ1-2; abundance: NA; len: 15; d_gene: TRBD1; CDR3nt: TGTGCCAGCAGCTTGGGACAGGGGATTAACTATGGCTACACCTTC; CDR3aa: CASSLGQGINYGYTF
v_gene: TRBV7-2; j_gene: TRBJ2-5; abundance: NA; len: 15; d_gene: NA; CDR3nt: TGTGCCAGCAGCTTGGCTAGCCGGTTCGGTGAGACCCAGTACTTC; CDR3aa: CASSLASRFGETQYF
v_gene: TRBV13; j_gene: TRBJ2-7; abundance: NA; len: 14; d_gene: NA; CDR3nt: TGTGCCAGCAGTTTCGACAGAGCCTCCTACGAGCAGTACTTC; CDR3aa: CASSFDRASYEQYF
v_gene: TRBV30; j_gene: TRBJ1-2; abundance: NA; len: 16; d_gene: TRBD1; CDR3nt: TGTGCCTGGAGTGTAGGGTTCCGGGACAGTAATTATGGCTACACCTTC; CDR3aa: CAWSVGFRDSNYGYTF
v_gene: TRBV28; j_gene: TRBJ1-4; abundance: NA; len: 13; d_gene: NA; CDR3nt: TGTGCCAGCGAGGGGGGGGCGGATGAAAAACTGTTTTTT; CDR3aa: CASEGGADEKLFF
v_gene: TRBV7-3; j_gene: TRBJ2-1; abundance: NA; len: 16; d_gene: TRBD1; CDR3nt: TGTGCCAGCAGCAGCACGGACAGGGGAGGCTACAATGAGCAGTTCTTC; CDR3aa: CASSSTDRGGYNEQFF
v_gene: TRBV5-1; j_gene: TRBJ1-2; abundance: NA; len: 16; d_gene: TRBD1; CDR3nt: TGCGCCAGCAGCAGGGGACAGGGCGAAAAGTACTATGGCTACACCTTC; CDR3aa: CASSRGQGEKYYGYTF
v_gene: TRBV19; j_gene: TRBJ1-2; abundance: NA; len: 15; d_gene: TRBD1; CDR3nt: TGTGCCAGTAGTCGGGGGCCCCAGGGGGTGGGTGGCTACACCTTC; CDR3aa: CASSRGPQGVGGYTF
v_gene: TRBV2; j_gene: TRBJ2-3; abundance: NA; len: 14; d_gene: TRBD2; CDR3nt: TGTGCCAGCAGTGTCACAGCGGGAGAAGATACGCAGTATTTT; CDR3aa: CASSVTAGEDTQYF
v_gene: TRBV5-4; j_gene: TRBJ2-2; abundance: NA; len: 13; d_gene: TRBD1; CDR3nt: TGTGCCAGCAGCTCGACAGGGGTCGGGGAGCTGTTTTTT; CDR3aa: CASSSTGVGELFF
v_gene: TRBV7-9; j_gene: TRBJ2-2; abundance: NA; len: 14; d_gene: NA; CDR3nt: TGTGCCAGCACCCAAACCAGGGTCACCGGGGAGCTGTTTTTT; CDR3aa: CASTQTRVTGELFF
v_gene: TRBV7-3; j_gene: TRBJ2-1; abundance: NA; len: 15; d_gene: TRBD2; CDR3nt: TGTGCCAGCAGCCCAGGACTAGCGGGGGGAAATGAGCAGTTCTTC; CDR3aa: CASSPGLAGGNEQFF
v_gene: TRBV2; j_gene: TRBJ1-1; abundance: NA; len: 13; d_gene: NA; CDR3nt: TGTGCCGGAGCTACAGGGTTAAGGACTGAAGCTTTCTTT; CDR3aa: CAGATGLRTEAFF
v_gene: TRBV11-2; j_gene: TRBJ1-1; abundance: NA; len: 13; d_gene: NA; CDR3nt: TGTGCCAGCAGCTTAGATTCCCTACTTGAAGCTTTCTTT; CDR3aa: CASSLDSLLEAFF
v_gene: TRBV5-1; j_gene: TRBJ1-1; abundance: NA; len: 17; d_gene: TRBD1; CDR3nt: TGCGCCAGCAGCTTGGACAGGGGTTATAGCATGAACACTGAAGCTTTCTTT; CDR3aa: CASSLDRGYSMNTEAFF
v_gene: TRBV5-1; j_gene: TRBJ2-1; abundance: NA; len: 15; d_gene: TRBD2; CDR3nt: TGCGCCAGCAGCTTGCGAGGTAGCGGGAGGAATGAGCAGTTCTTC; CDR3aa: CASSLRGSGRNEQFF
v_gene: TRBV27; j_gene: TRBJ1-5; abundance: NA; len: 16; d_gene: NA; CDR3nt: TGTGCCAGCAGTTCGAAGACAGGCTTTGGCAATCAGCCCCAGCATTTT; CDR3aa: CASSSKTGFGNQPQHF
v_gene: TRBV14; j_gene: TRBJ2-3; abundance: NA; len: 18; d_gene: TRBD2; CDR3nt: TGTGCCAGCAGCCTCCACCTGGGACTAGCGCGTAGCACAGATACGCAGTATTTT; CDR3aa: CASSLHLGLARSTDTQYF
v_gene: TRBV7-3; j_gene: TRBJ1-1; abundance: NA; len: 13; d_gene: NA; CDR3nt: TGTGCCAGCAGCGCGTCCCTGAACACTGAAGCTTTCTTT; CDR3aa: CASSASLNTEAFF
v_gene: TRBV10-3; j_gene: TRBJ1-5; abundance: NA; len: 13; d_gene: TRBD1; CDR3nt: TGTGCCACTAGCGGGACAGGCGATCAGCCCCAGCATTTT; CDR3aa: CATSGTGDQPQHF
v_gene: TRBV7-2; j_gene: TRBJ2-7; abundance: NA; len: 14; d_gene: NA; CDR3nt: TGTGCCAGCAGCAATACACTCCAGGGGCACGAGCAGTACTTC; CDR3aa: CASSNTLQGHEQYF
v_gene: TRBV20-1; j_gene: TRBJ1-3; abundance: NA; len: 14; d_gene: NA; CDR3nt: TGCAGTGCTAGTTCCAGGACAGCTGGAAACACCATATATTTT; CDR3aa: CSASSRTAGNTIYF
v_gene: TRBV18; j_gene: TRBJ2-3; abundance: NA; len: 14; d_gene: NA; CDR3nt: TGTGCCAGCTCACCAAGATCAGGGGCAGATACGCAGTATTTT; CDR3aa: CASSPRSGADTQYF
v_gene: TRBV28; j_gene: TRBJ2-1; abundance: once; len: 17; d_gene: NA; CDR3nt: TGTGCCAGCAGTTTATGGAAGTCCTCCAGCTCCTACAATGAGCAGTTCTTC; CDR3aa: CASSLWKSSSSYNEQFF